This T cell receptor beta chain appears in the sequencing data of a study of cytomegalovirus exposure and HLA in healthy donors. Findings and limits, study-wide: Accounts indicate the classifier identified cytomegalovirus status with strong specificity and sensitivity.

Assay: immunoSEQ multiplex PCR; the TCRdb copy retains only in-frame clones and omits some. Altogether under 300,000 clones are present, nearly 90% being singletons, with the ten largest covering 0.37%. About this clone: No antigen is known for it.

Specimen: PBMCs. The receptor's source is a woman under 30 in good health and CMV-seronegative.

The DNA for the CDR3 is TGTGCCAGCAGTTTCCGGGTCGGCACCGGGGAGCTGTTTTTT. Its translation is CASSFRVGTGELFF. The chain has TRBV28 and TRBJ2-2; D not resolved. Germline values: CDR1 MDHEN, CDR2 SYDVKM. V lost 3 bases to trimming and J lost 4 bases, with 9 bases between them. The CDR3 extends over 14 amino acids.